The present T cell receptor beta chain was sequenced within a study of cytomegalovirus exposure and HLA in healthy donors. Study-level background: Unique TCRs from HLA-typed donors, around 79 million of them, were held in an early data release. Whole-study results and caveats: Later genetic work tied a missense DCLRE1C variant to beta-chain V and J trimming. Later analysis found that TCR beta chains associated with HLA were more clonally expanded than other, equally common chains.

With 60 Vbeta and 13 Jbeta primers, the PCR was carried out. Assay used: immunoSEQ multiplex PCR; TCRdb lists only in-frame clones, some missing. Here the sample spans about 190,000 clones, about 84% being singletons. Notes on this clone: Its cognate antigen is unknown.

Germline CDR1 PRHDT, CDR2 FYEKMQ (reference sequence). Unmatched junction bases numbered 4, after V lost 0 bases and J lost 5 bases. The CDR3 has 15 residues. This chain joins TRBV13 and TRBJ2-3; 8 nucleotides align to TRBD2. Sample: PBMCs. This TCR came from a woman aged 25 to 39 in good health and CMV-seropositive. The CDR3 reads CASSLGGLAGDTQYF. CDR3 coding DNA: TGTGCCAGCAGCTTAGGGGGTCTAGCGGGAGATACGCAGTATTTT.